This T cell receptor (beta chain) came from a study of T cell responses to AZD1222 COVID-19 vaccine. In the study overall: Both about-4-week and about-12-week second-dose recipients were combined.

CDR1 and CDR2 (germline): MNHEY, SVGAGI. The CDR3 contains 14 residues. Trimming took 0 bases from V and 2 from J, leaving 8 bases between them. This clone was seen once. The antigen is not known. Sequencing used immunoSEQ multiplex PCR; TCRdb keeps in-frame clones, though not all of them. The sample consists of 70,000 to 90,000 clones, around nine tenths of them appearing once. Notes on the study in general: Spike regions recognized by vaccine-associated CD4 TCRs spanned the protein, led by 160-218 and 743-854. White British ancestry dominated among donors, who included more females, and clonal diversity was possibly underestimated. Among those given AZD1222, only 6 or 7 were seropositive at baseline.

This specimen consisted of peripheral blood, obtained on day 0 of AZD1222 vaccination. The receptor was isolated from an adult in good health. The chain recombines TRBV6-5 with TRBJ2-7; the D is unclear. CDR3 residues: CASSYSEATYEQYF. Here the CDR3 DNA reads TGTGCCAGCAGTTACTCGGAAGCGACCTACGAGCAGTACTTC.